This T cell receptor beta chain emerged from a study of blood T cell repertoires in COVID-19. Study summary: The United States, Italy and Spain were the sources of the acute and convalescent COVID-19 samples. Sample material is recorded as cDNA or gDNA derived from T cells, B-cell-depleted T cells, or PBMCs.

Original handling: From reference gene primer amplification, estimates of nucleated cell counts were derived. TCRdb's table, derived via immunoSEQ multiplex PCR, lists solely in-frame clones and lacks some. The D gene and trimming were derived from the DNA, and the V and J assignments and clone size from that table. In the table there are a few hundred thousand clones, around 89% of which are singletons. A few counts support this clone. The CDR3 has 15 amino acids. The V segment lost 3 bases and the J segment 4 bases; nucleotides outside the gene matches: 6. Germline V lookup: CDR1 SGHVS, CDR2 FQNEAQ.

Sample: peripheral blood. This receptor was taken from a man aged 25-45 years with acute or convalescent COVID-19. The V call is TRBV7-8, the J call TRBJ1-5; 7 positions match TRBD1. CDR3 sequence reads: CASSFIQGRNQPQHF. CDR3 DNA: TGTGCCAGCAGCTTTATACAGGGGCGTAATCAGCCCCAGCATTTT.